This TCR beta chain was found in a study of T cells in Graves' hyperthyroidism and ophthalmopathy. The germline gives CDR1 WNHNN, CDR2 SYGVQD (reference sequence). The CDR3 is made up of 13 amino acids. V lost 2 bases and J lost 7, with 12 bases in between. The table lists this clonotype with many counts. TCR beta CDR3 sequences were amplified from RNA transcripts. A set of HTBI primers served as the primers for a first-round RT-PCR of the TCR CDR3. TCRdb reprocessed the multiplex PCR reads via MiXCR and lists one record per CDR3 protein. The profile covers around 760,000 distinct CDR3 sequences, with approximately 40% appearing a single time and around 32% taken by the ten largest. For Graves' hyperthyroidism to be stable, ophthalmopathy could not progress within 18 months.

V is TRBV10-1 and J is TRBJ2-7, with D perhaps TRBD2 (5 bases). The specimen was blood. The sequence derives from a woman aged 35 to 49 with Graves' hyperthyroidism. CDR3 sequence reads: CASSEVSRGEQYF. In DNA, the CDR3 is TGCGCCAGCAGTGAGGTGTCACGGGGTGAGCAGTACTTC.